This T cell receptor beta chain was sequenced for a study of blood T cells in healthy people across ages. Study outcomes and limitations: Long-lived donors had more naive CD4+ cells and higher diversity than aged donors. While age rose, TCR beta diversity per million T cells dropped in a roughly linear way.

As to this clonotype: Its antigen is still unknown.

Germline-derived CDR1 and CDR2 are MDHEN and SYDVKM. V was pared by 3 bases and J by 6 bases, with 8 bases of the junction left unmatched. The CDR3 is 15 residues long. Using a J-beta primer mix together with a sample-barcoded 5' primer, a second PCR was run for roughly 6 to 12 cycles. TCRdb redid the calling of the 5' RACE reads with MiXCR, one entry per CDR3 protein. The repertoire holds 1.8 million or so distinct CDR3 sequences, around 42% seen once, with more than 20% in the top ten. This clonotype originated in a human donor in good health. The specimen sequenced was blood. The chain combines TRBV28 with TRBJ2-3; 8 bases line up with TRBD1. The CDR3 spells CASSLGTGQMDTQYF. The CDR3 DNA follows: TGTGCCAGCAGTTTGGGGACAGGCCAAATGGATACGCAGTATTTT.